A single sample is the source of the 21 T cell receptor beta chains below, sequenced in a study of cytomegalovirus exposure and HLA in healthy donors. Profiled with immunoSEQ multiplex PCR; TCRdb holds only in-frame clones, not every one. Among some 180,000 clones, roughly 81% were seen once, and the ten largest hold 1% to 1.5%. The sequencing sample was made of PBMCs. The receptor set was obtained from a woman in her twenties or thirties in good health and CMV-seronegative.

The J gene is TRBJ1-1, the V gene TRBV5-8; no clear D gene. CDR3 length: 16 residues. Germline CDR1 reads SGHTS; CDR2 reads YDEGEE. Between the trimmed V and J ends, which lost 0 bases and 0 bases, there was a span of 12 bases. CDR3 residues: CASSLVVASMNTEAFF. CDR3 DNA sequence: TGTGCCAGCAGCTTGGTTGTGGCCTCAATGAACACTGAAGCTTTCTTT. Looking up the rest from reference TRBV5-8 and TRBJ1-1 gives the full variable domain: EAGVTQSPTHLIKTRGQQATLRCSPISGHTSVYWYQQALGLGLQFLLWYDEGEERNRGNFPPRFSGRQFPNYSSELNVNALELEDSALYLCASSLVVASMNTEAFFGQGTRLTVV.

About this clone itself: Germline is not matched at one junction end, which may reflect a read error. The chain links TRBV6-6 to TRBJ1-3, with a weak D call TRBD1 (5 bases). The CDR3 is 14 amino acids. Germline V lookup: CDR1 MNHNY, CDR2 SVGAGI (reference sequence). CDR3 residues: CASSSREGSGSWAF. The CDR3 nucleotides read TGTGCCAGCAGTTCCAGGGAGGGATCAGGGAGTTGGGCCTTT.

The rearrangement joins TRBV7-9 to TRBJ1-2; possibly TRBD1 for D (6 bases). The CDR3 extends over 14 amino acids. Germline values: CDR1 SEHNR, CDR2 FQNEAQ (reference sequence). V was pared by 1 base and J by 6 bases, with 12 bases between. The CDR3 DNA reads TGTGCCAGCAGCTTAGTCAGGGGTGAAGATGGCTACACCTTC. Encoded protein: CASSLVRGEDGYTF. Filled out from reference TRBV7-9 and TRBJ1-2, the complete variable domain reads DTGVSQNPRHKITKRGQNVTFRCDPISEHNRLYWYRQTLGQGPEFLTYFQNEAQLEKSRLLSDRFSAERPKGSFSTLEIQRTEQGDSAMYLCASSLVRGEDGYTFGSGTRLTVV.

J is TRBJ2-7 and V is TRBV9; a weak D match, TRBD1 (6 bases). The CDR3 loop spans 15 amino acids. The germline V gene encodes CDR1 SGDLS and CDR2 YYNGEE. V was cut by 0 bases and J by 7 bases, with 17 bases left in between. For the CDR3, the DNA is TGTGCCAGCAGCGTAGCCGCAGGGGTGGTCTGGGAGCAGTACTTC. Residues: CASSVAAGVVWEQYF. The full variable domain, completed using reference TRBV9 and TRBJ2-7, is DSGVTQTPKHLITATGQRVTLRCSPRSGDLSVYWYQQSLDQGLQFLIQYYNGEERAKGNILERFSAQQFPDLHSELNLSSLELGDSALYFCASSVAAGVVWEQYFGPGTRLTVT.

This clone was counted only a few times. The chain uses TRBV6-1 and TRBJ1-1; D ambiguous. This CDR3 spans 11 amino acids. The germline V and J ends were trimmed by 7 bases and 4 bases, with 7 bases remaining between them. Per germline, CDR1 MNHNS and CDR2 SASEGT. Written as DNA, the CDR3 is TGTGCCAGCACGGAGCGCACTGAAGCTTTCTTT. Residues: CASTERTEAFF.

This clone was observed a single time. The V call is TRBV5-4, the J call TRBJ2-1; 16 bases map to TRBD2. The V gene's germline CDR1 is SGHNT and CDR2 YYREEE (reference sequence). The CDR3 runs to 17 residues. V shed 3 bases and J 8 bases; nucleotides not matched to a gene: 8. The CDR3 nucleotides read TGTGCCAGCAGCTCGGGACTAGCGGGGGGGCATGTCGATGAGCAGTTCTTC. This sequence encodes CASSSGLAGGHVDEQFF.

This chain uses TRBV19 with TRBJ1-1; TRBD1 agrees at 8 bases. V shed 7 bases and J 0 bases; nucleotides not matched to a gene: 4. There are 14 residues in the CDR3. Germline loops: CDR1 LNHDA, CDR2 SQIVND (reference sequence). The CDR3 bases are TGTGCCAGTAACCTCAGGGGGCTGAACACTGAAGCTTTCTTT. Its protein product is CASNLRGLNTEAFF.

V gene TRBV5-4 combines with J gene TRBJ2-1; 16 positions match TRBD2. This CDR3 is 18 amino acids long. Germline V gene sequence: CDR1 SGHNT, CDR2 YYREEE (reference sequence). J was trimmed by 4 bases and V by 4 bases; bases with no gene match: 8. CDR3 DNA: TGTGCCAGCAGCCGCGGGACTAGCGGGGGGGGGTTATACAATGAGCAGTTCTTC. This gives the protein CASSRGTSGGGLYNEQFF. The whole variable domain, filled in from reference TRBV5-4 and TRBJ2-1, reads ETGVTQSPTHLIKTRGQQVTLRCSSQSGHNTVSWYQQALGQGPQFIFQYYREEENGRGNFPPRFSGLQFPNYSSELNVNALELDDSALYLCASSRGTSGGGLYNEQFFGPGTRLTVL.

This clone showed up just a few times. This chain connects TRBV5-1 to TRBJ2-7, with TRBD1 matching 7 bases. CDR1 and CDR2 from the germline V gene are SGHRS and YFSETQ. V was clipped by 4 bases and J by 3 bases; unmatched bases: 10. The CDR3 consists of 15 residues. CDR3 region: CASSPTTGTVYEQYF. The CDR3 bases are TGCGCCAGCAGCCCCACGACAGGGACGGTCTACGAGCAGTACTTC.

The V gene is TRBV4-1, the J gene TRBJ2-1, with 7 positions matching TRBD1. This CDR3 has 14 residues. The germline V gene encodes CDR1 MGHRA and CDR2 YSYEKL. V was pared by 1 base and J by 7 bases, with 4 bases of the junction left unmatched. CDR3 coding DNA: TGCGCCAGCAGCCAAGGGGGCAGGGGGAATGAGCAGTTCTTC. Protein product: CASSQGGRGNEQFF.

J is TRBJ1-3 and V is TRBV5-1; 8 positions agree with TRBD1. Germline V lookup: CDR1 SGHRS, CDR2 YFSETQ. The CDR3 consists of 16 residues. The trim removed 1 base at V and 4 bases at J, leaving 7 bases unmatched. This chain's CDR3 is CASSLLQGVSGNTIYF. The CDR3 region has the DNA TGCGCCAGCAGCTTGCTACAGGGGGTATCAGGAAACACCATATATTTT. Supplemented by reference TRBV5-1 and TRBJ1-3, the full variable domain reads KAGVTQTPRYLIKTRGQQVTLSCSPISGHRSVSWYQQTPGQGLQFLFEYFSETQRNKGNFPGRFSGRQFSNSRSEMNVSTLELGDSALYLCASSLLQGVSGNTIYFGEGSWLTVV.

V usage is TRBV27 and J usage is TRBJ2-7, with 9 bases matching TRBD1. Trimming removed 6 bases from V and 2 bases from J; junction bases left unmatched: 8. The CDR3 consists of 15 residues. Germline lookup yields CDR1 MNHEY and CDR2 SMNVEV (reference sequence). CDR3 amino acids: CASSPAGTGPYEQYF. DNA of the CDR3: TGTGCCAGCAGCCCAGCCGGGACAGGGCCCTACGAGCAGTACTTC.

The chain links TRBV6-1 to TRBJ2-7; 9 nucleotides match TRBD1. The CDR3 contains 15 residues. Trimming took 4 bases from V and 4 from J; bases not matched to a gene: 8. The germline CDR1 and CDR2 sequences are MNHNS and SASEGT. CDR3 region: CASSVRDRVTYEQYF. In DNA form, the CDR3 reads TGTGCCAGCAGTGTGAGGGACAGGGTAACTTACGAGCAGTACTTC.

This clone was counted once. The CDR3 coding sequence is TGTGCCAAAGAGCGGGAGGGCAGCGGGGAGCAGTACTTC. The encoded protein is CAKEREGSGEQYF. The V call is TRBV2, the J call TRBJ2-7, with 10 nucleotides matching TRBD2. Germline V lookup: CDR1 SNHLY, CDR2 FYNNEI. V shed 10 bases, J shed 7 bases, and the junction held 10 bases outside the gene matches. The CDR3 has 13 residues.

The chain is built from TRBV30 and TRBJ1-4, with D unresolved. Germline loops: CDR1 GTSNPN, CDR2 SVGIG (reference sequence). V lost 0 bases, J lost 8 bases, and 13 bases lay in between. CDR3 length: 14 amino acids. This chain's CDR3 is CAWSVVGLREKLFF. In DNA, the CDR3 is TGTGCCTGGAGTGTAGTCGGGTTGCGAGAAAAACTGTTTTTT.

The V gene is TRBV5-6, the J gene TRBJ2-3; possible D gene TRBD2, 5 bases. The CDR3 has 16 amino acids. Germline assignment: CDR1 SGHDT and CDR2 YYEEEE. Trimming removed 2 bases at V and 2 bases at J, with 15 bases between. This CDR3 reads CASSFYYTGITDTQYF. For the CDR3, the DNA is TGTGCCAGCAGCTTTTATTATACGGGGATCACAGATACGCAGTATTTT.

The chain is built from TRBV10-3 and TRBJ1-2; TRBD1 aligns across 7 bases. The CDR3 is 13 amino acids. Germline V gene lookup returns CDR1 ENHRY and CDR2 SYGVKD. Losses at the gene ends were 7 bases for V and 7 bases for J; bases not matched to a gene: 9. CDR3 amino acids: CAITGQAPGGYTF. CDR3 in DNA: TGTGCCATCACCGGACAGGCCCCGGGTGGCTACACCTTC.

The chain carries TRBV18 and TRBJ2-3; D might be TRBD1 (6 bases). Trimming took 3 bases from V and 0 from J, leaving 10 bases between them. The CDR3 covers 15 residues. Germline V CDR1 and CDR2: KGHSH, LQKENI. The CDR3 region is CASSPRTDSTDTQYF. CDR3 DNA sequence: TGTGCCAGCTCACCTAGGACAGATAGCACAGATACGCAGTATTTT.

The chain couples TRBV27 to TRBJ1-5; D possibly corresponds to TRBD1 (5 bases). This CDR3 spans 17 amino acids. Per the germline V gene, CDR1 is MNHEY and CDR2 is SMNVEV (reference sequence). V was shortened by 2 bases and J by 6 bases, with 20 bases between the two germline ends. CDR3 coding DNA: TGTGCCAGCAGTTTAATCCCCGGTGGTCTCGGGGGTCAGCCCCAGCATTTT. The encoded protein is CASSLIPGGLGGQPQHF.

The chain couples TRBV6-1 to TRBJ2-1; D is perhaps TRBD1 (6 bases). Germline V CDR1 and CDR2: MNHNS, SASEGT. CDR3 length equals 15 residues. V shed 7 bases and J shed 5 bases, with 18 bases lying between them. This CDR3 is CASNVMTGLDNEQFF. CDR3 bases: TGTGCCAGCAATGTTATGACAGGTCTGGACAATGAGCAGTTCTTC.

This chain uses TRBV19 with TRBJ1-1; 10 bases match TRBD1. The CDR3 consists of 16 residues. V shed 3 bases, J shed 5 bases, and the junction held 9 bases outside the gene matches. Germline CDR1 and CDR2: LNHDA and SQIVND (reference sequence). CDR3 in DNA: TGTGCCAGTAGTATTCAACCGGGACAGGGGAAAACTGAAGCTTTCTTT. Residues: CASSIQPGQGKTEAFF.